This T cell receptor beta chain originates from a study of blood T cell repertoires in COVID-19. Using immunoSEQ multiplex PCR, the repertoire was profiled, and TCRdb retains in-frame clones only, with some absent. Of 310,000 or so clones in the sample, approximately 84% were seen once. The sample comprised peripheral blood. The receptor's source is a woman younger than 45 who had recovered from COVID-19.

The DNA of the CDR3 is TGTGCCAGTAGTCAGGGTGTGGGAACTGAAGCTTTCTTT. It is translated as CASSQGVGTEAFF. V gene TRBV19 combines with J gene TRBJ1-1; possibly TRBD1 for D (5 bases). Germline values: CDR1 LNHDA, CDR2 SQIVND (reference sequence). Trimming left V 5 bases short and J 5 bases short, with 12 bases between. CDR3 length: 13 amino acids.